This entry concerns a single TCR beta chain. This specimen comes from a study of blood T cell repertoires in COVID-19. On the study more broadly: Samples taken during acute and convalescent COVID-19 were collected in the United States, Italy and Spain. Sources were T cells, B-cell-depleted T cells, or PBMCs; the material itself was cDNA or gDNA.

Original methodology: Reference gene primer amplification gave nucleated cell count estimates. Profiling relied on immunoSEQ multiplex PCR, and the TCRdb table lists in-frame clones only, not all of them. Clonal size and the V and J genes are those of that table, whereas D and trimming came from the DNA. This sample has tens of thousands of clones, with 75% to 95% found just once. Source material: peripheral blood. The TCR comes from a woman older than 75 with acute or convalescent COVID-19.

The CDR3 protein is CASSLGHPANTGELFF. CDR3 nucleotides: TGTGCCAGCAGCTTAGGACACCCCGCGAACACCGGGGAGCTGTTTTTT. V and J are TRBV7-9 and TRBJ2-2; D is unresolved. Germline V lookup: CDR1 SEHNR, CDR2 FQNEAQ (reference sequence). Trimming removed 1 base at V and 0 bases at J, with 9 bases between. This CDR3 spans 16 amino acids.